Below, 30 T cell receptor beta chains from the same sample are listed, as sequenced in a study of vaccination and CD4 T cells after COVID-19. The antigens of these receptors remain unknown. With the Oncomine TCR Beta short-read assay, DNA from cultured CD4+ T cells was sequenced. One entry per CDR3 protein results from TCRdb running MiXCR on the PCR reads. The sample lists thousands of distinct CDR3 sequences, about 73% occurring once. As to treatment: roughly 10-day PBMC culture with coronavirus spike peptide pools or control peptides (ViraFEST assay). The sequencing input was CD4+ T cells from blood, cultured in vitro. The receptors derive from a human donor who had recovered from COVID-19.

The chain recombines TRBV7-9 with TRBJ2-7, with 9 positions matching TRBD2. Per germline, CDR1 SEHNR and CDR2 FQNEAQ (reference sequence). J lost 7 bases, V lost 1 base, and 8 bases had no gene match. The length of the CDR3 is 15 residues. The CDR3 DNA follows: TGTGCCAGCAGCTTAGGCGGACTAGCGCCCTCGGAGCAGTACTTC. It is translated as CASSLGGLAPSEQYF.

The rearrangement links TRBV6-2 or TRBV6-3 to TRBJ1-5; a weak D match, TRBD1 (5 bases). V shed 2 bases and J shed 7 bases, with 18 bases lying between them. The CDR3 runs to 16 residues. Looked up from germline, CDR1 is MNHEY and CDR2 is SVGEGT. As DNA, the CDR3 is TGTGCCAGCAGTTACGAACGGGGCGAAGTTAGGCAGCCCCAGCATTTT. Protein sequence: CASSYERGEVRQPQHF.

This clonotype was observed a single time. As DNA, the CDR3 is TGTGCCAGCAGCTTCAGTCAGGGGAGGGCTGAAGCTTTCTTT. This sequence encodes CASSFSQGRAEAFF. The chain links TRBV7-2 to TRBJ1-1; tentative D call: TRBD1 (6 bases). The CDR3 spans 14 residues. The germline CDR1 and CDR2 sequences are SGHTA and FQGNSA. V was trimmed by 3 bases and J by 6 bases, leaving 14 bases between them.

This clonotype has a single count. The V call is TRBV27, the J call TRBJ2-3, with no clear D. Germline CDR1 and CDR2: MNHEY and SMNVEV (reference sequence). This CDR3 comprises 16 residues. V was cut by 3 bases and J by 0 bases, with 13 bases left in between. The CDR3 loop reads CASSFSRQSSTDTQYF. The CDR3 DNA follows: TGTGCCAGCAGTTTTTCAAGGCAGTCTAGCACAGATACGCAGTATTTT.

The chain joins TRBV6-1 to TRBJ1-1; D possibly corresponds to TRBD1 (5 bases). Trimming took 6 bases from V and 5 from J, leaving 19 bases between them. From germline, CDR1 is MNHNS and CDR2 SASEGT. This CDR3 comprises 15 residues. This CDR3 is CASSPQRGRETEAFF. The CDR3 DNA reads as TGTGCCAGCAGCCCACAACGGGGGAGGGAGACTGAAGCTTTCTTT.

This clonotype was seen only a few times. The CDR3 spells CATSVGGVYNEQFF. CDR3 bases: TGTGCCACCAGTGTGGGGGGGGTATACAATGAGCAGTTCTTC. The chain is built from TRBV24-1 and TRBJ2-1; 7 nucleotides agree with TRBD2. Looked up from germline, CDR1 is KGHDR and CDR2 is SFDVKD. This CDR3 has 14 amino acids. Trimming at V came to 5 bases and at J to 4 bases, leaving 4 bases not matched to a gene.

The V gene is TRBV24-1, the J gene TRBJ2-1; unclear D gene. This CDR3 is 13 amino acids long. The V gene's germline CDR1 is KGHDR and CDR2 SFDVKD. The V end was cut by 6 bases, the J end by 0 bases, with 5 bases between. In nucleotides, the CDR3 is TGTGCCACCAGTTTACGCTCCTACAATGAGCAGTTCTTC. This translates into CATSLRSYNEQFF.

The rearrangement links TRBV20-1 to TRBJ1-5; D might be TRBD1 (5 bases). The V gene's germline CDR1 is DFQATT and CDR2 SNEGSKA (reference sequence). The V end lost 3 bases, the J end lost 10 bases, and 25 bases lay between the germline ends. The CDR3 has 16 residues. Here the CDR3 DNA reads TGCAGTGCTAGTGGTAGGGACGAAAGAATAGGATCACCCCAGCATTTT. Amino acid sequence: CSASGRDERIGSPQHF.

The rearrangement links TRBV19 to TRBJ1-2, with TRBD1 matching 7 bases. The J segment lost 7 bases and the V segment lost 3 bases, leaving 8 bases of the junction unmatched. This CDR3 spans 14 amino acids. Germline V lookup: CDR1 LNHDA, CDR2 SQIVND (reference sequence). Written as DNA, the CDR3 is TGTGCCAGTAGTATCTGGGGACAGTCATCTGGCTACACCTTC. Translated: CASSIWGQSSGYTF.

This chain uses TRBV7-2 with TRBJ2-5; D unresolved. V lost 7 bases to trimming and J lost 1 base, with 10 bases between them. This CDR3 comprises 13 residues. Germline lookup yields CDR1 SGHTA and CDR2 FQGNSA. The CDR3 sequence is CASNRVLQETQYF. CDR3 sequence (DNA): TGTGCCAGCAATAGGGTCCTCCAAGAGACCCAGTACTTC.

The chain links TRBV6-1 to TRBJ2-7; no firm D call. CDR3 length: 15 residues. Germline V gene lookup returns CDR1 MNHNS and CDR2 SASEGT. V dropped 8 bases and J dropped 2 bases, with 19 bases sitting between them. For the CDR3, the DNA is TGTGCCAGCGAGTCGGTGTGGGATGCTCCCTACGAGCAGTACTTC. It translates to CASESVWDAPYEQYF.

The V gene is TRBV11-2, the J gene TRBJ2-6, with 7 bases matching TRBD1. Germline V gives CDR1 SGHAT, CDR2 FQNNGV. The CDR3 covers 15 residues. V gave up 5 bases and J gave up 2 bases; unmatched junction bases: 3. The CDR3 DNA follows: TGTGCCAGCAGCACACAGGGGACTGGGGCCAACGTCCTGACTTTC. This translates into CASSTQGTGANVLTF.

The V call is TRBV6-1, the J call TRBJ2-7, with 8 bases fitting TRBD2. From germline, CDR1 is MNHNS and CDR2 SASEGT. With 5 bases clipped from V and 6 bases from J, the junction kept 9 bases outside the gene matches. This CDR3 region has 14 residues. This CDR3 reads CASSTDTRGGEQYF. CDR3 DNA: TGTGCCAGCAGTACAGATACACGGGGGGGCGAGCAGTACTTC.

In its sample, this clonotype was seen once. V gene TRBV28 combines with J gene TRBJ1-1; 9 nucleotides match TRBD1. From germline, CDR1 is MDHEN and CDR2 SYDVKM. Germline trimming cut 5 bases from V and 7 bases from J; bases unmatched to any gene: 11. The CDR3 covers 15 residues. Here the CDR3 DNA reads TGTGCCAGCAGTCCCCCCCGGGACAGGGCCCTTGAAGCTTTCTTT. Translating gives CASSPPRDRALEAFF.

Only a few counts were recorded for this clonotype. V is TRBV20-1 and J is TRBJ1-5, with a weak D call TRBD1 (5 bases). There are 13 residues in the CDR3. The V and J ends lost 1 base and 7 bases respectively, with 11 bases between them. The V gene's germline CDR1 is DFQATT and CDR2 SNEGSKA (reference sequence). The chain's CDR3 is CSARGGDWQPQHF. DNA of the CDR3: TGCAGTGCTAGAGGGGGCGACTGGCAGCCCCAGCATTTT.

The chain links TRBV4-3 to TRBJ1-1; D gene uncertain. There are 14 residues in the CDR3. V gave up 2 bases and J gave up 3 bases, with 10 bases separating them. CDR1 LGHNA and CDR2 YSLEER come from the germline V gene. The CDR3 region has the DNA TGCGCCAGCAGCCAACCCGGGAGTTACACTGAAGCTTTCTTT. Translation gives CASSQPGSYTEAFF.

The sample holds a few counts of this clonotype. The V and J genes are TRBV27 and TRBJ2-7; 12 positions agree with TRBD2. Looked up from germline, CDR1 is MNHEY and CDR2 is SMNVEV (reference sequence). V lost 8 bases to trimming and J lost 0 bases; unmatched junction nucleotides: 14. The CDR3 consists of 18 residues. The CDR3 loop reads CASGQGASGRVSSYEQYF. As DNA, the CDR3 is TGTGCCAGCGGGCAGGGGGCTAGCGGGAGGGTTAGCTCCTACGAGCAGTACTTC.

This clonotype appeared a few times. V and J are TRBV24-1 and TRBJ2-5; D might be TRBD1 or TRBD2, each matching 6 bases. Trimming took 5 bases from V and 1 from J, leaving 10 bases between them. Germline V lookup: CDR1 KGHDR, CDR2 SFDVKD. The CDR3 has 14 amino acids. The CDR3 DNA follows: TGTGCCACCAGTGGGGGGGCACTCCAAGAGACCCAGTACTTC. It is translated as CATSGGALQETQYF.

In DNA, the CDR3 is TGCAGTGCTAGAGCGGCAGGGTCGAGGGTTAACTATGGCTACACCTTC. Protein: CSARAAGSRVNYGYTF. The rearrangement joins TRBV20-1 to TRBJ1-2; possibly TRBD1 for D (5 bases). Germline V gives CDR1 DFQATT, CDR2 SNEGSKA (reference sequence). Between the trimmed V and J ends, which lost 1 base and 1 base, there was a span of 16 bases. The length of the CDR3 is 16 residues.

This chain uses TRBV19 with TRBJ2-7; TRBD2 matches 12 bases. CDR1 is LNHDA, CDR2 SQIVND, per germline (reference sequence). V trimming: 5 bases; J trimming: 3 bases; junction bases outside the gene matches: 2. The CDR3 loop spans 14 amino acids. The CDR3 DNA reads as TGTGCCAGTAGTCGACTAGCGGGAGTCTACGAGCAGTACTTC. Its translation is CASSRLAGVYEQYF.

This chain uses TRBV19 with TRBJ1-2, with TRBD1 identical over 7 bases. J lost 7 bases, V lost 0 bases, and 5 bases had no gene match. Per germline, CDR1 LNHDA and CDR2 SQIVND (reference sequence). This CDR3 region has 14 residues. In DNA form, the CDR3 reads TGTGCCAGTAGTATAGATCCCGACAGGGCTGGCTACACCTTC. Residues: CASSIDPDRAGYTF.

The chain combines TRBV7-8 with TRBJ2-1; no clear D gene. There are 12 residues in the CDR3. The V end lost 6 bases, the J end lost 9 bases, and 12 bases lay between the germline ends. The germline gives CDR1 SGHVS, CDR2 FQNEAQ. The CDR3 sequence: CASRPVFAEQFF. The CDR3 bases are TGTGCCAGCAGGCCCGTCTTCGCTGAGCAGTTCTTC.

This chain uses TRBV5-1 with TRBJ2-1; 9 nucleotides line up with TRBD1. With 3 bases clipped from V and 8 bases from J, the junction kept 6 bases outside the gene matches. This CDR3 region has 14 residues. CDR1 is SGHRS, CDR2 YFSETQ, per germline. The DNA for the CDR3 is TGCGCCAGCAGCTCCGGGACAGGGAGCTATGAGCAGTTCTTC. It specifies CASSSGTGSYEQFF. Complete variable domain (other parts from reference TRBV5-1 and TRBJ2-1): KAGVTQTPRYLIKTRGQQVTLSCSPISGHRSVSWYQQTPGQGLQFLFEYFSETQRNKGNFPGRFSGRQFSNSRSEMNVSTLELGDSALYLCASSSGTGSYEQFFGPGTRLTVL.

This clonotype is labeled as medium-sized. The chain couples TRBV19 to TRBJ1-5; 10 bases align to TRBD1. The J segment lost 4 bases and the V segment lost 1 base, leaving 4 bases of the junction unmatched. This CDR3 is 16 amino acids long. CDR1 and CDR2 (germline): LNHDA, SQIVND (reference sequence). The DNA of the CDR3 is TGTGCCAGTAGTATAGGGGACAGGGGAACTAATCAGCCCCAGCATTTT. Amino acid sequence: CASSIGDRGTNQPQHF.

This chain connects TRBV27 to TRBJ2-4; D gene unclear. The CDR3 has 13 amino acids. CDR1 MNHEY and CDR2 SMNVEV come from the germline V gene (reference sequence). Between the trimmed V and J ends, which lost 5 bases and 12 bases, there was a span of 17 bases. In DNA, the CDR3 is TGTGCCAGCAGTCCCCAGACATCTGGGGATCAGTACTTC. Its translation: CASSPQTSGDQYF.

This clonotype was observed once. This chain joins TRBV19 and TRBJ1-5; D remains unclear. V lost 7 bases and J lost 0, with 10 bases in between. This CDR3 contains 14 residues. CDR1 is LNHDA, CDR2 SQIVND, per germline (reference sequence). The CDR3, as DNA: TGTGCCAGTACCTTCCGCCCTAGCAATCAGCCCCAGCATTTT. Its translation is CASTFRPSNQPQHF.

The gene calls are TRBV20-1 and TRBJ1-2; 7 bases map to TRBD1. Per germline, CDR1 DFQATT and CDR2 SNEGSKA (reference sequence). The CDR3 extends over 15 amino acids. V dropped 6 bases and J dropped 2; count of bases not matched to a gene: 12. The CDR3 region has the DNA TGCAGTGCCGACAGGGTTCTTCGTCTCAACTATGGCTACACCTTC. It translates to CSADRVLRLNYGYTF.

CDR3 sequence: CASRELGTGGRDTQYF. For the CDR3, the DNA is TGTGCCAGCAGAGAGCTCGGGACAGGGGGCAGGGATACGCAGTATTTT. V gene TRBV27 combines with J gene TRBJ2-3, with 12 bases aligning to TRBD1. The CDR3 spans 16 residues. The ends lost 6 bases at V and 6 bases at J; junction bases unmatched: 10. Germline V gives CDR1 MNHEY, CDR2 SMNVEV (reference sequence).

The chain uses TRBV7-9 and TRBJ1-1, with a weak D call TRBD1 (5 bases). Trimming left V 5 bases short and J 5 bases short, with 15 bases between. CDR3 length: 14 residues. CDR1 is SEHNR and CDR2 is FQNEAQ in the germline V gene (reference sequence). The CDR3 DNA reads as TGTGCCAGCAGCCCCGGACGCGAGGGGACTGAAGCTTTCTTT. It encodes CASSPGREGTEAFF.

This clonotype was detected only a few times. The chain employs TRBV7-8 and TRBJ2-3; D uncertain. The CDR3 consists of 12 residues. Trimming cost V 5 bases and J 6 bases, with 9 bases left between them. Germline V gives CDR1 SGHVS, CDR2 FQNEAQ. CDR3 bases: TGTGCCAGCAGCGTGGGCCGTGATACGCAGTATTTT. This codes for CASSVGRDTQYF.